What follows are 20 T cell receptor beta chains derived from one specimen sequenced in a study of OX40 agonist ivuxolimab in advanced cancers. TCRdb's table, derived via immunoSEQ multiplex PCR, lists solely in-frame clones and lacks some. The sample holds about 62,000 clones; around 93% are singletons and the top ten take around an eighth. Sequenced material: CD4+ or CD8+ T cells sorted from blood, taken in a trial of the OX40 agonist ivuxolimab. The receptors here all came from an adult with an advanced solid tumor such as melanoma, head and neck, liver or kidney cancer.

J is TRBJ1-1 and V is TRBV29-1, with D unclear. V lost 0 bases, J lost 5 bases, and 7 bases lay in between. The germline CDR1 and CDR2 sequences are SQVTM and ANQGSEA. The CDR3 loop spans 12 amino acids. The CDR3 bases are TGCAGCGTTGAAGATGGTGGGACTGAAGCTTTCTTT. Protein: CSVEDGGTEAFF.

This rearrangement joins TRBV7-9 to TRBJ2-7; D possibly corresponds to TRBD1 (5 bases). This CDR3 is built from 14 residues. CDR1 and CDR2 from the germline V gene are SEHNR and FQNEAQ (reference sequence). Deletions cut 1 base from V and 2 bases from J, with 9 bases between. The CDR3 reads CASSLVVRAYEQYF. The CDR3 DNA is TGTGCCAGCAGCTTAGTGGTCAGGGCCTACGAGCAGTACTTC.

The genes are TRBV19 and TRBJ1-4; D may be TRBD1 (5 bases). The germline V gene encodes CDR1 LNHDA and CDR2 SQIVND (reference sequence). Trimming removed 2 bases at V and 3 bases at J, with 10 bases between. This CDR3 spans 15 amino acids. Here the CDR3 reads CASSIWDGSNEKLFF. CDR3 DNA: TGTGCCAGTAGTATATGGGACGGATCTAATGAAAAACTGTTTTTT.

This chain connects TRBV19 to TRBJ2-7, with 7 nucleotides matching TRBD2. The junction had 1 base not matched to a gene; V was cut back by 8 bases and J by 3 bases. The CDR3 length is 11 residues. Germline CDR1 and CDR2: LNHDA and SQIVND (reference sequence). The CDR3 is CASGGGYEQYF. The CDR3 DNA reads TGTGCCAGTGGGGGGGGCTACGAGCAGTACTTC.

This clone was seen a single time. The V gene is TRBV7-2, the J gene TRBJ1-1; 7 bases fit TRBD1. Germline values: CDR1 SGHTA, CDR2 FQGNSA. Trimming cost V 2 bases and J 8 bases; bases outside gene matches: 5. This CDR3 is built from 13 residues. The CDR3 DNA sequence: TGTGCCAGCAGCTTATCAGGGGGGGTCGAAGCTTTCTTT. Translation: CASSLSGGVEAFF.

The chain uses TRBV21-1 and TRBJ1-5; TRBD1 is the table's D call and was not checked against the DNA. TRBV21-1 is an annotated pseudogene. This CDR3 region has 17 residues. Here the CDR3 DNA reads TGTGCCAGCAGCAAAGTACGGGGACAGGGATGCAATCAGCCCCAGCATTTT. This translates into CASSKVRGQGCNQPQHF.

The chain couples TRBV6-1 to TRBJ2-7, with D possibly being TRBD2 (5 bases). Deletions cut 1 base from V and 4 bases from J, with 11 bases between. CDR1 and CDR2 (germline): MNHNS, SASEGT. The CDR3 spans 14 residues. CDR3 region: CASSEGLATYEQYF. The DNA of the CDR3 is TGTGCCAGCAGTGAAGGCCTAGCTACGTACGAGCAGTACTTC.

The CDR3 nucleotides read TGTGCCAGCACCGGGGGACATCGCTCCTACAATGAGCAGTTCTTC. It translates to CASTGGHRSYNEQFF. The V gene is TRBV27, the J gene TRBJ2-1; D is perhaps TRBD1 or TRBD2 (6 bases each). The CDR3 contains 15 residues. V was shortened by 7 bases and J by 0 bases, with 13 bases between the two germline ends. CDR1 and CDR2 from the germline V gene are MNHEY and SMNVEV (reference sequence).

The genes are TRBV4-3 and TRBJ2-5; D gene ambiguous. The CDR3 is 14 residues long. Trimming left V 1 base short and J 5 bases short, with 11 bases between. The V gene's germline CDR1 is LGHNA and CDR2 YSLEER. The CDR3 spells CASSQGMWGETQYF. DNA of the CDR3: TGCGCCAGCAGCCAAGGGATGTGGGGTGAGACCCAGTACTTC.

The chain employs TRBV6-1 and TRBJ2-5; 7 bases are shared with TRBD1. Germline CDR1 MNHNS, CDR2 SASEGT. This CDR3 has 16 residues. V shed 2 bases, J shed 3 bases, and the junction held 9 bases outside the gene matches. The CDR3 spells CASSEYLIGGEETQYF. CDR3 nucleotides: TGTGCCAGCAGTGAATACTTGATAGGGGGCGAAGAGACCCAGTACTTC.

V usage is TRBV18 and J usage is TRBJ1-1; perhaps TRBD1 as D (5 bases). Germline CDR1 is KGHSH and CDR2 is LQKENI. CDR3 length: 15 amino acids. Trimming took off 3 bases at V and 0 bases at J, with 11 bases between the two ends. CDR3 coding DNA: TGTGCCAGCTCACCGGGCGGACATCTGAACACTGAAGCTTTCTTT. It is translated as CASSPGGHLNTEAFF.

CDR3 protein: CASETRDRAYEQYF. CDR3 nucleotide sequence: TGTGCCAGCGAAACCCGGGACAGGGCGTACGAGCAGTACTTC. V gene TRBV2 combines with J gene TRBJ2-7, with 9 bases matching TRBD1. The CDR3 is 14 amino acids. Per the germline V gene, CDR1 is SNHLY and CDR2 is FYNNEI. Trimming cost V 8 bases and J 4 bases; bases outside gene matches: 9.

J is TRBJ1-1 and V is TRBV25-1; D is unclear. V lost 10 bases and J lost 4, with 10 bases in between. From germline, CDR1 is MGHDK and CDR2 SYGVNS. This CDR3 contains 11 residues. Here the CDR3 reads CAIVFGTEAFF. Here the CDR3 DNA reads TGTGCCATCGTCTTCGGCACTGAAGCTTTCTTT.

This chain uses TRBV6-1 with TRBJ2-2; the D gene could be TRBD1 or TRBD2 (7 bases each). This CDR3 spans 15 amino acids. Trimming left V 10 bases short and J 5 bases short, with 20 bases between. Germline V lookup: CDR1 MNHNS, CDR2 SASEGT. CDR3 coding DNA: TGTGCCACCCTAGGGGGCGGGAGATATACCGGGGAGCTGTTTTTT. Protein: CATLGGGRYTGELFF.

The CDR3 loop reads CASSFGGTGELFF. CDR3 nucleotides: TGTGCCAGCAGTTTCGGCGGGACCGGGGAGCTGTTTTTT. The chain carries TRBV27 and TRBJ2-2; possible D gene TRBD2, 5 bases. The CDR3 length is 13 residues. Germline values: CDR1 MNHEY, CDR2 SMNVEV (reference sequence). V lost 3 bases and J lost 5, with 7 bases in between.

This sequence joins TRBV5-1 and TRBJ1-1, with D hard to call. Germline V gene sequence: CDR1 SGHRS, CDR2 YFSETQ. Trimming shortened V by 0 bases and J by 4 bases, and 10 bases separated the two germline ends. This CDR3 has 14 residues. As DNA, the CDR3 is TGCGCCAGCAGCTTGGAACGGTTACCCACTGAAGCTTTCTTT. Translated: CASSLERLPTEAFF.

The chain is built from TRBV7-9 and TRBJ2-7, with 8 bases fitting TRBD1. CDR1 SEHNR and CDR2 FQNEAQ come from the germline V gene (reference sequence). This CDR3 contains 14 residues. V lost 5 bases to trimming and J lost 0 bases; unmatched junction nucleotides: 3. The chain's CDR3 is CASSTDRASYEQYF. In nucleotides, the CDR3 is TGTGCCAGCAGCACGGACAGGGCCTCCTACGAGCAGTACTTC. Using reference TRBV7-9 and TRBJ2-7 for the parts outside the CDR3, the full variable domain is DTGVSQNPRHKITKRGQNVTFRCDPISEHNRLYWYRQTLGQGPEFLTYFQNEAQLEKSRLLSDRFSAERPKGSFSTLEIQRTEQGDSAMYLCASSTDRASYEQYFGPGTRLTVT.

The V call is TRBV7-8, the J call TRBJ2-1; 8 bases match TRBD2. The CDR3 contains 14 residues. V trimming: 4 bases; J trimming: 9 bases; junction bases outside the gene matches: 8. CDR1 and CDR2 from the germline V gene are SGHVS and FQNEAQ. The CDR3: CASSSSGPFSEQFF. CDR3 sequence (DNA): TGTGCCAGCAGCTCTAGCGGGCCCTTCAGTGAGCAGTTCTTC.

This chain joins TRBV29-1 and TRBJ2-3; no definite D call. The V end was cut by 5 bases, the J end by 1 base, with 16 bases between. The CDR3 covers 15 residues. Germline V gene sequence: CDR1 SQVTM, CDR2 ANQGSEA. The CDR3 region has the DNA TGCAGCGTTACGACCCCAGCAGGAGGCACAGATACGCAGTATTTT. This gives the protein CSVTTPAGGTDTQYF.

This sequence joins TRBV28 and TRBJ2-7; D is perhaps TRBD1 or TRBD2 (6 bases each). The CDR3 covers 12 residues. V lost 3 bases and J 6 bases, leaving 9 bases between the germline ends. CDR1 and CDR2 (germline): MDHEN, SYDVKM. In DNA, the CDR3 is TGTGCCAGCAGTTTCGAGGGGGGCGAGCAGTACTTC. Translated: CASSFEGGEQYF.